The 17 T cell receptor beta chains reported below all come from one sample, sequenced in a study of graft-versus-host responses after intestinal transplantation. The antigens for these receptors are not known. Assay: immunoSEQ multiplex PCR; the TCRdb copy retains only in-frame clones and omits some. Counted here are under 65,000 clones, roughly 93% occurring once; the ten biggest clones make up about 0.4%. The specimen was unstimulated CD4+ T cells sorted from spleen or lymph node cells, collected before transplant. Receptor source: a human donor who was the organ donor for an intestinal transplant.

The CDR3 nucleotides are TGTGCCAGCAGCCGGGACAAGGGAAGGGGCGAGCAGTACTTC. As protein: CASSRDKGRGEQYF. This chain links TRBV9 with TRBJ2-7, with a tentative D call TRBD1 (6 bases). The germline gives CDR1 SGDLS, CDR2 YYNGEE. This CDR3 spans 14 amino acids. The V end lost 4 bases, the J end lost 6 bases, and 17 bases lay between the germline ends.

The chain carries TRBV21-1 and TRBJ2-4. TRBV21-1 is assigned pseudogene status. The CDR3 contains 17 residues. In DNA, the CDR3 is TGTGCCAGCAGCACCCCATGGGGGATAGTAGCCAAAAACATTCAGTACTTC. This translates into CASSTPWGIVAKNIQYF.

This rearrangement joins TRBV5-4 to TRBJ2-5; D assignment may be TRBD1 or TRBD2 (7 bases each). Matching the DNA end better, TRBJ2-7 makes the J call doubtful. The CDR3 spans 18 residues. CDR1 is SGHNT, CDR2 YYREEE, per germline (reference sequence). The CDR3 coding sequence is TGTGCCAGCAGCTCAGGGGGGAGGGGGTCCTACCCCCTATACGAGCAGTACTTC. As protein: CASSSGGRGSYPLYEQYF.

The genes are TRBV6-5 and TRBJ1-1, with a possible D match to TRBD1 (5 bases). Germline V gene data show CDR1 as MNHEY and CDR2 as SVGAGI. The CDR3 extends over 13 amino acids. The V and J ends lost 5 bases and 1 base respectively, with 8 bases between them. The CDR3 here is CASSDQGNTEAFF. DNA of the CDR3: TGTGCCAGCAGTGACCAGGGGAACACTGAAGCTTTCTTT.

The chain employs TRBV7-2 and TRBJ2-1; TRBD2 aligns across 14 bases. Germline V gene sequence: CDR1 SGHTA, CDR2 FQGNSA. This CDR3 comprises 19 residues. Trimming removed 5 bases from V and 4 bases from J; junction bases left unmatched: 13. CDR3 protein: CASSQSLGTSGGKYNEQFF. In nucleotides, the CDR3 is TGTGCCAGCAGCCAGTCATTAGGGACTAGCGGGGGCAAGTACAATGAGCAGTTCTTC. Complete variable domain (other parts from reference TRBV7-2 and TRBJ2-1): GAGVSQSPSNKVTEKGKDVELRCDPISGHTALYWYRQSLGQGLEFLIYFQGNSAPDKSGLPSDRFSAERTGGSVSTLTIQRTQQEDSAVYLCASSQSLGTSGGKYNEQFFGPGTRLTVL.

J is TRBJ2-7 and V is TRBV7-6; 8 positions agree with TRBD2. Germline CDR1 SGHVS, CDR2 FNYEAQ. The V gene end was trimmed by 11 bases and the J gene end by 0 bases; junction bases not matched to a gene: 6. The CDR3 has 13 residues. The CDR3 sequence: CAVSGVGSYEQYF. The CDR3 DNA is TGTGCCGTTAGCGGGGTGGGCTCCTACGAGCAGTACTTC.

Note on this clone: Relative to the germline gene, one junction end is altered; a read error may explain this. J is TRBJ2-3 and V is TRBV7-7; D call uncertain. This CDR3 has 13 amino acids. CDR1 is SSHAT, CDR2 FNYEAQ, per germline (reference sequence). CDR3 region: CASSLAFADTQYF. CDR3 nucleotide sequence: TGTGCTAGCAGCTTAGCTTTCGCAGATACGCAGTATTTT.

This clone was observed a single time. The genes are TRBV14 and TRBJ2-7; perhaps D is TRBD1 or TRBD2 (5 bases each). V lost 0 bases to trimming and J lost 3 bases, with 21 bases between them. The germline CDR1 and CDR2 sequences are SGHDN and FVKESK. CDR3 size: 18 residues. The chain's CDR3 is CASSQERIRDVANYEQYF. The CDR3 nucleotides are TGTGCCAGCAGCCAAGAGAGGATCCGGGACGTAGCAAACTACGAGCAGTACTTC.

This clone appeared a single time. The rearrangement joins TRBV5-1 to TRBJ1-4, with D unresolved. Deletions cut 4 bases from V and 0 bases from J, with 10 bases between. The CDR3 extends over 15 amino acids. Germline values: CDR1 SGHRS, CDR2 YFSETQ. In nucleotides, the CDR3 is TGCGCCAGCAGCATGGACGGCGCAACTAATGAAAAACTGTTTTTT. Protein product: CASSMDGATNEKLFF.

This chain links TRBV5-6 with TRBJ1-5, with 7 bases matching TRBD1. J lost 9 bases, V lost 4 bases, and 10 bases had no gene match. CDR3 length equals 14 residues. The germline gives CDR1 SGHDT, CDR2 YYEEEE. CDR3 nucleotide sequence: TGTGCCAGCAGCCAACAGGGGCTTCCTTGGCCCCAGCATTTT. Its protein is CASSQQGLPWPQHF.

The chain has TRBV2 and TRBJ2-4, with D perhaps matching TRBD2 (6 bases). The CDR3 totals 15 residues. Trimming pared 7 bases from V and 2 bases from J, leaving 15 bases between. Germline V gene data show CDR1 as SNHLY and CDR2 as FYNNEI. CDR3 residues: CASIGDSSSKNIQYF. The CDR3, as DNA: TGTGCCAGCATAGGGGACTCGAGCTCCAAAAACATTCAGTACTTC.

This chain connects TRBV4-3 to TRBJ2-3, with 10 bases fitting TRBD2. Losses at the gene ends were 0 bases for V and 0 bases for J; bases not matched to a gene: 12. CDR1 and CDR2 (germline): LGHNA, YSLEER. The CDR3 has 20 residues. Here the CDR3 DNA reads TGCGCCAGCAGCCAAGATAGGAAACTAGCGGGGCTGCGGAGCACAGATACGCAGTATTTT. The encoded protein is CASSQDRKLAGLRSTDTQYF.

The V call is TRBV5-8, the J call TRBJ1-6; a weak D match, TRBD1 (6 bases). CDR1 is SGHTS and CDR2 is YDEGEE in the germline V gene. CDR3 length: 16 residues. V lost 0 bases, J lost 2 bases, and 9 bases lay in between. CDR3 sequence: CASSLGGGTYNSPLHF. The CDR3 DNA sequence: TGTGCCAGCAGCTTGGGAGGGGGTACCTATAATTCACCCCTCCACTTT.

The chain joins TRBV7-9 to TRBJ2-1; TRBD1 matches 11 bases. The V and J ends lost 6 bases and 3 bases, in that order; junction bases with no gene match: 7. Per the germline V gene, CDR1 is SEHNR and CDR2 is FQNEAQ (reference sequence). The CDR3 is 16 amino acids. The CDR3 region has the DNA TGTGCCAGCAGGGAGTGGGGACAGGGGGACTACAATGAGCAGTTCTTC. Protein sequence: CASREWGQGDYNEQFF.

The chain carries TRBV7-2 and TRBJ2-4, with D perhaps TRBD2 (5 bases). Germline V CDR1 and CDR2: SGHTA, FQGNSA. Trimming removed 3 bases at V and 10 bases at J, with 19 bases between. The CDR3 contains 15 residues. CDR3 sequence (DNA): TGTGCCAGCAGCTTTAGCCTTCAGCTAGCCGGTATTCAGTACTTC. Protein sequence: CASSFSLQLAGIQYF.

V and J are TRBV6-1 and TRBJ1-2, with a tentative D call TRBD1 (6 bases). The CDR3 runs to 17 residues. V lost 4 bases and J 5 bases, leaving 23 bases between the germline ends. Germline CDR1 is MNHNS and CDR2 is SASEGT. The CDR3 here is CASSALDRMIPLYGYTF. The DNA for the CDR3 is TGTGCCAGCAGTGCCCTCGACAGGATGATTCCTCTTTATGGCTACACCTTC.

The chain links TRBV4-2 to TRBJ2-1; D is ambiguous. The CDR3 runs to 14 residues. CDR1 is LGHNA, CDR2 YNFKEQ, per germline. Deletions cut 3 bases from V and 6 bases from J, with 12 bases between. The CDR3 nucleotides read TGTGCCAGCAGCCATGACAAGGATGGCAATGAGCAGTTCTTC. Its translation is CASSHDKDGNEQFF.